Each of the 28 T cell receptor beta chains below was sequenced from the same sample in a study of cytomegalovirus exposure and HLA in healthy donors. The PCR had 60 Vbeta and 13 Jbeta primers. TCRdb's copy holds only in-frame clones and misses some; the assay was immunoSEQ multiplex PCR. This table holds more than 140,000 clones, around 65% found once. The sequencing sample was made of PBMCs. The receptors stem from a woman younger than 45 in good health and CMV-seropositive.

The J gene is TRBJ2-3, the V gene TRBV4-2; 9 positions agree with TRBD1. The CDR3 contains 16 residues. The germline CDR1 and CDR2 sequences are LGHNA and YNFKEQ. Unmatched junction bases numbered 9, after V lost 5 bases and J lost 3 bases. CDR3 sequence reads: CASSGQGTGFTDTQYF. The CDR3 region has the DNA TGTGCCAGCAGCGGACAGGGGACAGGGTTTACAGATACGCAGTATTTT.

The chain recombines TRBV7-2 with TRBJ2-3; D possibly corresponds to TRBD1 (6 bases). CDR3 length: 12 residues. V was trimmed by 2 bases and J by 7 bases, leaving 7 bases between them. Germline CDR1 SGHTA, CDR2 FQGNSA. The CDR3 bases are TGTGCCAGCAGCTTACAGGGGAATACGCAGTATTTT. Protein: CASSLQGNTQYF.

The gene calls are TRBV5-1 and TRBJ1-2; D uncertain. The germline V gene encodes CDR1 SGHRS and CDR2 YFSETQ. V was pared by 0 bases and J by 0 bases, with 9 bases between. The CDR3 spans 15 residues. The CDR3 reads CASSLGGRTNYGYTF. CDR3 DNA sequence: TGCGCCAGCAGCTTGGGCGGCAGAACTAACTATGGCTACACCTTC.

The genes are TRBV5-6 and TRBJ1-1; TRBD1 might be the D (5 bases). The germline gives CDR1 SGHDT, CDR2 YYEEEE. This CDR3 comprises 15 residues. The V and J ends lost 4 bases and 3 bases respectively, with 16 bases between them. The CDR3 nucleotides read TGTGCCAGCAGCCGGATTGGGGGGGGGTACACTGAAGCTTTCTTT. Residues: CASSRIGGGYTEAFF.

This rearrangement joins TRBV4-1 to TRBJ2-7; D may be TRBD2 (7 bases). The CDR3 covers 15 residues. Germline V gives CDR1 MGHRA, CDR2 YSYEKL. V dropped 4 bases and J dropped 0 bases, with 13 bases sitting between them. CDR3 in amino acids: CASSPPGGSSYEQYF. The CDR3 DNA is TGCGCCAGCAGCCCCCCGGGGGGCAGCTCCTACGAGCAGTACTTC.

DNA for the CDR3: TGTGCCAGCAGTTTTAGGGGTAGGGGGGGAGAGACCCAGTACTTC. The encoded protein is CASSFRGRGGETQYF. The V call is TRBV27, the J call TRBJ2-5; weak D call: TRBD2 (7 bases). Germline CDR1 is MNHEY and CDR2 is SMNVEV (reference sequence). CDR3 length: 15 amino acids. Trimming took off 3 bases at V and 4 bases at J, with 15 bases between the two ends.

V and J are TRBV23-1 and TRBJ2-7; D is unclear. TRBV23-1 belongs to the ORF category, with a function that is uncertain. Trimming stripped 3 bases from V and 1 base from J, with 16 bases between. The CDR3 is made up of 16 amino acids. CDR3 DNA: TGCGCCAGCAGTCAGGCGAGACGGAGCCCATCCTACGAGCAGTACTTC. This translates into CASSQARRSPSYEQYF.

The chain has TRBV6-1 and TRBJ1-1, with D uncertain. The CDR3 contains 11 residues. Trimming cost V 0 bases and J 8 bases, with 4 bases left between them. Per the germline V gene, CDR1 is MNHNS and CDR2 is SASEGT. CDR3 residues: CASSEAREAFF. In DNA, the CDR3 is TGTGCCAGCAGTGAAGCGCGAGAAGCTTTCTTT.

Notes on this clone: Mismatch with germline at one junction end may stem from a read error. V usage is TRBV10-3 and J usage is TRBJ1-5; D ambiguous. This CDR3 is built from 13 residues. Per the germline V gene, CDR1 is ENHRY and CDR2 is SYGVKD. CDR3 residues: CAISGELNQPQNF. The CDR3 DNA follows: TGTGCCATCAGTGGGGAGTTGAATCAGCCCCAGAATTTT.

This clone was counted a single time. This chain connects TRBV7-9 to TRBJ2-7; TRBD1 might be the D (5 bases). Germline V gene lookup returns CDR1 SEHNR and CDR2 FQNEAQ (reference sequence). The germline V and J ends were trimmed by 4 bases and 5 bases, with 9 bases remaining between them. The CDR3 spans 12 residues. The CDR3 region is CASSSPRDEQYF. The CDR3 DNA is TGTGCCAGCAGCTCCCCCAGGGACGAGCAGTACTTC.

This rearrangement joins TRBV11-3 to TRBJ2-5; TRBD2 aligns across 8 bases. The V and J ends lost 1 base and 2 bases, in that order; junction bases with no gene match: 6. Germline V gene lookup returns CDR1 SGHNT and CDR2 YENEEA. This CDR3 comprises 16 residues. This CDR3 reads CASSLGQREKQETQYF. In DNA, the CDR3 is TGTGCCAGCAGCTTAGGCCAGCGGGAGAAACAAGAGACCCAGTACTTC.

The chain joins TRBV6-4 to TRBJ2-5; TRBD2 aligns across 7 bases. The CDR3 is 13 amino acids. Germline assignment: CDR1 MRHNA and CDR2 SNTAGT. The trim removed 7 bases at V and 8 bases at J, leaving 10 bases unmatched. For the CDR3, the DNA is TGTGCCAGCACAGGGAGCGGGACGGCCACCCAGTACTTC. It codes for CASTGSGTATQYF.

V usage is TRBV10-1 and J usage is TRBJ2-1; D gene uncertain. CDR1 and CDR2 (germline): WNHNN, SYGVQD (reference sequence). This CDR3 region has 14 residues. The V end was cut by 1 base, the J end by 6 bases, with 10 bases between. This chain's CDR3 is CASSEYQYGNEQFF. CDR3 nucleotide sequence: TGCGCCAGCAGTGAGTACCAATACGGCAATGAGCAGTTCTTC.

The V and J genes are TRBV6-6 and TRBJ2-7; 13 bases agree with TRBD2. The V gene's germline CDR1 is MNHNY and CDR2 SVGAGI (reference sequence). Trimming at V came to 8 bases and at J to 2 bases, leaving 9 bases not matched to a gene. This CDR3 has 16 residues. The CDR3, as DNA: TGTGCCAGCGGGGGGGGACTAGCGGGGCACGCCTACGAGCAGTACTTC. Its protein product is CASGGGLAGHAYEQYF.

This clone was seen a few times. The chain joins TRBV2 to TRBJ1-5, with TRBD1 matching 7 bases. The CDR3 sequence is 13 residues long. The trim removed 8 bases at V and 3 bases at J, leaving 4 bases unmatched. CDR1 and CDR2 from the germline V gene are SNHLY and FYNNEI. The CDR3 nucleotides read TGTGCCAGCTCGGGACAGCCCAATCAGCCCCAGCATTTT. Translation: CASSGQPNQPQHF.

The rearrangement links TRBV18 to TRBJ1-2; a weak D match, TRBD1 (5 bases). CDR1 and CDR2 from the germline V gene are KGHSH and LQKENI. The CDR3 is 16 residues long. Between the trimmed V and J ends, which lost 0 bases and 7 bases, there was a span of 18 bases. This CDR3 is CASSPPSRGGYGGYTF. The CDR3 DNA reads TGTGCCAGCTCACCACCTTCCCGGGGGGGGTATGGTGGCTACACCTTC. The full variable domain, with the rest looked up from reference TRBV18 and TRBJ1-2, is NAGVMQNPRHLVRRRGQEARLRCSPMKGHSHVYWYRQLPEEGLKFMVYLQKENIIDESGMPKERFSAEFPKEGPSILRIQQVVRGDSAAYFCASSPPSRGGYGGYTFGSGTRLTVV.

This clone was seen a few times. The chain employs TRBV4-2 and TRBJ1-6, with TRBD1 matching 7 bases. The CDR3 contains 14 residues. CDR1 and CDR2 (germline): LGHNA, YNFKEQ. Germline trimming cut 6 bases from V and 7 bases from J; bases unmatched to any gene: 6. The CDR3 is CASSRQGENSPLHF. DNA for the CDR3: TGTGCCAGCAGTAGACAGGGCGAGAATTCACCCCTCCACTTT.

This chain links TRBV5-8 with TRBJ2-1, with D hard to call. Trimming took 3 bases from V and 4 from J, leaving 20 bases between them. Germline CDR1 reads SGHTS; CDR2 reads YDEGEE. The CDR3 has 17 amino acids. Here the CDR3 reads CASSSMLRSRNYNEQFF. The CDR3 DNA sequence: TGTGCCAGCAGCTCCATGTTGCGGTCGAGAAATTACAATGAGCAGTTCTTC.

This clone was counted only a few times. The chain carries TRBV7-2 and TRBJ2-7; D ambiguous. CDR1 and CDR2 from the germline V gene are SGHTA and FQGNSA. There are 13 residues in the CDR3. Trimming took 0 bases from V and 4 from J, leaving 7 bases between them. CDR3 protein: CASSLAATYEQYF. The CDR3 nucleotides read TGTGCCAGCAGCTTAGCGGCAACATACGAGCAGTACTTC.

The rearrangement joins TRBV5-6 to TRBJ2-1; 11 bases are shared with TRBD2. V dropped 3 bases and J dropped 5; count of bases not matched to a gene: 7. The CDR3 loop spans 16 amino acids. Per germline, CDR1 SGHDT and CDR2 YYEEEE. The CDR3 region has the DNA TGTGCCAGCAGCTCGATGCTAGCGGGAGGTCACAATGAGCAGTTCTTC. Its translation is CASSSMLAGGHNEQFF.

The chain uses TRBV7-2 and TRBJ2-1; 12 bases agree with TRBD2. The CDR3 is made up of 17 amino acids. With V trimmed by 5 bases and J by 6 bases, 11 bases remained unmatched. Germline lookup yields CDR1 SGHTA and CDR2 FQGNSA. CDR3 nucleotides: TGTGCCAGCAGCCAAGGACTAGCGGGGCATGGGGGCAATGAGCAGTTCTTC. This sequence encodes CASSQGLAGHGGNEQFF. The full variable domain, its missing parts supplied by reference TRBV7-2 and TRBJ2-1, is GAGVSQSPSNKVTEKGKDVELRCDPISGHTALYWYRQSLGQGLEFLIYFQGNSAPDKSGLPSDRFSAERTGGSVSTLTIQRTQQEDSAVYLCASSQGLAGHGGNEQFFGPGTRLTVL.

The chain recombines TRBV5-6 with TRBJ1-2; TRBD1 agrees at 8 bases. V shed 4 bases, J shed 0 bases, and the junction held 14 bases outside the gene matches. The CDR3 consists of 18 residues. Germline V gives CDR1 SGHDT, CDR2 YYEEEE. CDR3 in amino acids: CASSPRGGQDLTNYGYTF. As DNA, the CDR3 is TGTGCCAGCAGCCCTCGAGGGGGACAGGATTTAACTAACTATGGCTACACCTTC.

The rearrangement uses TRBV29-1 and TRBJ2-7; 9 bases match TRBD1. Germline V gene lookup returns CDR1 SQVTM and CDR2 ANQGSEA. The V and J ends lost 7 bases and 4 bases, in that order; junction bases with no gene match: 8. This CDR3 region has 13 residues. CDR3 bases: TGCAGCGGGTGGACAGGGGTAGGGTACGAGCAGTACTTC. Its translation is CSGWTGVGYEQYF.

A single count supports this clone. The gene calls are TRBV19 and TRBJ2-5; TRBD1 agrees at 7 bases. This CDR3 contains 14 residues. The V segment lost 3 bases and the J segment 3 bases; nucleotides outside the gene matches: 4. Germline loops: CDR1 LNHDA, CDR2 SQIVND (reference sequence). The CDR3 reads CASSITGQKETQYF. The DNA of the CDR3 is TGTGCCAGTAGTATCACGGGACAGAAAGAGACCCAGTACTTC.

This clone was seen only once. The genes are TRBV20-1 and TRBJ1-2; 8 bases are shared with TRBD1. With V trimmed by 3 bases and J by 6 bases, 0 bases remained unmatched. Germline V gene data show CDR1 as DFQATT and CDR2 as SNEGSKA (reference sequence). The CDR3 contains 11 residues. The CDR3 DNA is TGCAGTGCTAGGGACAGGGATGGCTACACCTTC. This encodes CSARDRDGYTF.

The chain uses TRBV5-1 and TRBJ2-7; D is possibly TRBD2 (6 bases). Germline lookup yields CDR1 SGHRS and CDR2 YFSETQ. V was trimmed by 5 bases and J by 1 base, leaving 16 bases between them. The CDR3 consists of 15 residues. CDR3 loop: CASRSYSGSSYEQYF. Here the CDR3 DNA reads TGCGCCAGCAGATCCTATAGCGGCTCTTCCTACGAGCAGTACTTC.

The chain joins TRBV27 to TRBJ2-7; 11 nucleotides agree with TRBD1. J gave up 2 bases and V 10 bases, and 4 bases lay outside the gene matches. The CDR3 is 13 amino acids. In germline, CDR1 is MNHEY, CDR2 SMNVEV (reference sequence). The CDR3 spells CATGTGGTYEQYF. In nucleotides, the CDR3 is TGTGCCACCGGGACAGGGGGAACCTACGAGCAGTACTTC.

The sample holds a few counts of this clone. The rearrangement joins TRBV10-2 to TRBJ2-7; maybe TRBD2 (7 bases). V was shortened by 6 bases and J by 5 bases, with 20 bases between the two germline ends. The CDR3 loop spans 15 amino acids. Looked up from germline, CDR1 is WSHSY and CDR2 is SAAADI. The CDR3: CASRGSRGASNEQYF. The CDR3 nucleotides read TGCGCCAGCAGGGGGTCACGGGGGGCCAGCAACGAGCAGTACTTC.